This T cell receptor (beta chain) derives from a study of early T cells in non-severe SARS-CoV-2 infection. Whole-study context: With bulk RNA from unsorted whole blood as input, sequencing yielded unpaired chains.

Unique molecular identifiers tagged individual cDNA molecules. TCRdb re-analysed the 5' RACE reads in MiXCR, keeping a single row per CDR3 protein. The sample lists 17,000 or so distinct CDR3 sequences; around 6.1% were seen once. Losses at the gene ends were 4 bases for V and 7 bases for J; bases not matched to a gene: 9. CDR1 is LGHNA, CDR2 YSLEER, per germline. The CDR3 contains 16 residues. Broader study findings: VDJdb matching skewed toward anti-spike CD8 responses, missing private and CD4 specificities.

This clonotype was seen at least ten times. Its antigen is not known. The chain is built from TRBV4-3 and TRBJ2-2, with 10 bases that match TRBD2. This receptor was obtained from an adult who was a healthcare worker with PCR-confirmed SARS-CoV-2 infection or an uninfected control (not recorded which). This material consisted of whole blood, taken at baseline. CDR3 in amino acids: CASSRGLAAGGGELFF. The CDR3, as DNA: TGCGCCAGCAGCCGCGGACTAGCGGCCGGGGGCGGGGAGCTGTTTTTT.